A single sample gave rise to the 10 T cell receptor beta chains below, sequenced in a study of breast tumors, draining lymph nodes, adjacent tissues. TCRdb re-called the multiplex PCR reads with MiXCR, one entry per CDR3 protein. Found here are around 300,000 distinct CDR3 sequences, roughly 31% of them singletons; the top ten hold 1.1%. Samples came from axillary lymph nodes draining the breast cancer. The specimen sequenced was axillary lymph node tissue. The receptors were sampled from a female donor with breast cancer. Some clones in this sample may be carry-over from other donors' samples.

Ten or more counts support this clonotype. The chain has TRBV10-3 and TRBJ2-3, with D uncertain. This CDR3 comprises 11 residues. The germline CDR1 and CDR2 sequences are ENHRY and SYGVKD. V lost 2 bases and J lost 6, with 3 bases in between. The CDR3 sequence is CAISEGDTQYF. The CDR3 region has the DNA TGTGCCATCAGTGAGGGGGATACGCAGTATTTT.

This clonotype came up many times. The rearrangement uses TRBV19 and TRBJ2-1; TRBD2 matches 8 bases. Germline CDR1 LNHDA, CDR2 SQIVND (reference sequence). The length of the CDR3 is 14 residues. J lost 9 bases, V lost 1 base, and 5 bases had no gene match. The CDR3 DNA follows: TGTGCCAGTAGTATAGCCGGGAGGGCCATTGAGCAGTTCTTC. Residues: CASSIAGRAIEQFF.

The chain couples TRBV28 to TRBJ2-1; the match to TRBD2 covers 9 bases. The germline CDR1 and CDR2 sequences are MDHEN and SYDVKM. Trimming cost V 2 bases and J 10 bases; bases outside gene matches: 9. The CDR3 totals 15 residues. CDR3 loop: CASSLALAGQTEQFF. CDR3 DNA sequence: TGTGCCAGCAGTTTAGCACTAGCGGGCCAGACCGAGCAGTTCTTC. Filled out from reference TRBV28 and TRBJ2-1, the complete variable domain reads DVKVTQSSRYLVKRTGEKVFLECVQDMDHENMFWYRQDPGLGLRLIYFSYDVKMKEKGDIPEGYSVSREKKERFSLILESASTNQTSMYLCASSLALAGQTEQFFGPGTRLTVL.

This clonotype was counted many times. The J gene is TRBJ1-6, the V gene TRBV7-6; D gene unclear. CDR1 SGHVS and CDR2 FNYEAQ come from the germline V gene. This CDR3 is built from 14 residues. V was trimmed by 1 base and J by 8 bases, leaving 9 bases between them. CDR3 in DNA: TGTGCCAGCAGCTTAGGTCGTTACGATTCACCCCTCCACTTT. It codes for CASSLGRYDSPLHF.

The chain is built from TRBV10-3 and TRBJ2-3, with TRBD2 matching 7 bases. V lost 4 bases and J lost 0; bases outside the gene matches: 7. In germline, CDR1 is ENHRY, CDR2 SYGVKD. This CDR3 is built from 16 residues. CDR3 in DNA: TGTGCCATCAGTGCTAGCGGACCACTAAGCACAGATACGCAGTATTTT. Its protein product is CAISASGPLSTDTQYF.

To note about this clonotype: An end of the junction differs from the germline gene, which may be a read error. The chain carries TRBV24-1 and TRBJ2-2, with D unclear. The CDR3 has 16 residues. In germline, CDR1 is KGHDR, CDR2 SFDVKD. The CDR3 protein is CASSPYFQMNTGELFF. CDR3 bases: TGTGCCAGCAGTCCTTATTTTCAGATGAACACCGGGGAGCTGTTTTTT.

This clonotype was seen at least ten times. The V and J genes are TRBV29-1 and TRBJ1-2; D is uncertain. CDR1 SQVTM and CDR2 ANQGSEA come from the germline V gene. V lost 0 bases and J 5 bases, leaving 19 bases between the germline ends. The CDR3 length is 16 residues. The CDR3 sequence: CSVEDPGAAGLYGYTF. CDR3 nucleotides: TGCAGCGTTGAAGACCCCGGAGCTGCAGGACTATATGGCTACACCTTC.

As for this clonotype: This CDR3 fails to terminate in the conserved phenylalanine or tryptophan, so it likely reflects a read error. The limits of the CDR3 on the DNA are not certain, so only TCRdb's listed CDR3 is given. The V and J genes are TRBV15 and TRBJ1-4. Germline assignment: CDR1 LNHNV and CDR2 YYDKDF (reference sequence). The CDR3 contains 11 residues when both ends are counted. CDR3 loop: CATSRGTVLNY.

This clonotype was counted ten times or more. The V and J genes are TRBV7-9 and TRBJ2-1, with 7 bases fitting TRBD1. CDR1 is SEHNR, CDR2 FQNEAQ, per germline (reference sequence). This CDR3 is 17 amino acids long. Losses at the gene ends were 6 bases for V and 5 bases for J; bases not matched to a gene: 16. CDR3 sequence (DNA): TGTGCCAGCAGTTTTAGTCCCCCGGGACAGCTTGACAATGAGCAGTTCTTC. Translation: CASSFSPPGQLDNEQFF. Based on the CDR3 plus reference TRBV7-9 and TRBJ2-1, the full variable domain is DTGVSQNPRHKITKRGQNVTFRCDPISEHNRLYWYRQTLGQGPEFLTYFQNEAQLEKSRLLSDRFSAERPKGSFSTLEIQRTEQGDSAMYLCASSFSPPGQLDNEQFFGPGTRLTVL.

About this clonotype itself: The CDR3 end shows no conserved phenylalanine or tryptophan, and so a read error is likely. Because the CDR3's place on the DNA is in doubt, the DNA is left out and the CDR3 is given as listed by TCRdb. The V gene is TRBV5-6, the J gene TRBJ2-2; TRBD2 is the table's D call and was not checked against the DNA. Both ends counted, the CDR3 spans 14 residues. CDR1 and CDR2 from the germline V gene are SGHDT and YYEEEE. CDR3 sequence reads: CASSSRTGAGSCLV.